Sequencing of this TCR beta chain was carried out in a study of CD8 T cells in Susac syndrome. Random hexamers were used to reverse transcribe an amount of roughly 0.45 to 1 ug RNA. TCRdb re-derived calls from the immunoSEQ multiplex PCR reads in MiXCR, one entry per CDR3 protein. The table includes about 120,000 distinct CDR3 sequences, 95% to 96% detected once. Trimming took 4 bases from V and 4 from J; bases not matched to a gene: 5. Germline V CDR1 and CDR2: MNHEY, SMNVEV (reference sequence). This CDR3 is 16 amino acids long. This clonotype appeared a single time. The sequencing input was CD4+ T cells from PBMCs. This sequence was found in a human donor with Susac syndrome. The chain has TRBV27 and TRBJ2-4; 12 bases fit TRBD2. CDR3 region: CASSSRTSGTKNIQYF. The DNA for the CDR3 is TGTGCCAGCAGTTCTAGGACTAGCGGGACGAAAAACATTCAGTACTTC.